Here is one T cell receptor (beta chain) with its context. Antigen specificity is unknown. The sample holds other DNA sequences that translate to the same CDR3. The sample originates from a study of shared clonotypes between healthy human individuals. Overall study: A donor's plate count was three for CD4 naive and three for CD4 memory; CD8 naive had two and CD8 memory one. Overall study results and limits: The small donor group covered limited genetic and exposure diversity. The study sampled only blood, and tissue repertoires likely differ.

The length of the CDR3 is 13 residues. Germline CDR1 is MNHNS and CDR2 is SASEGT. V shed 8 bases and J shed 0 bases, with 10 bases lying between them. Researchers divided each subset's genomic DNA evenly across several immunoSEQ plates. The table came from immunoSEQ multiplex PCR; TCRdb's copy has only in-frame clones and leaves some out. The sample lists about 1.1 million clones, roughly 80% occurring once. The sequenced material came from memory CD4+ T cells from PBMCs. Subset: CD45RA-negative fraction. The clonotype comes from a man in his late teens or twenties in good health. Some clones in this sample may be carry-over from other donors' samples. The chain links TRBV6-1 to TRBJ1-2; TRBD1 is a possible D gene (6 bases). The CDR3 DNA follows: TGTGCCAGCTCACCAGGGGCTAACTATGGCTACACCTTC. Residues: CASSPGANYGYTF.